This T cell receptor beta chain came from a study of blood T cell repertoires in COVID-19. In the study overall: The cDNA or gDNA used as material had been derived from T cells, B-cell-depleted T cells, or PBMCs.

The protocol was immunoSEQ multiplex PCR, while the TCRdb copy is restricted to in-frame clones and leaves out a portion. The sample has about 470,000 clones, roughly 87% seen once. V trimming: 3 bases; J trimming: 5 bases; junction bases outside the gene matches: 14. This CDR3 spans 17 amino acids. Germline V CDR1 and CDR2: GTSNPN, SVGIG (reference sequence). The TCR comes from a woman aged 18-35 years who had recovered from COVID-19. Sequenced material: PBMCs or T cells enriched from blood (not recorded which). The chain joins TRBV30 to TRBJ2-3; 10 bases line up with TRBD2. The CDR3 nucleotides read TGTGCCTGGAGGAGGAGAAAAGCGGGGGGGCCGGGAGATACGCAGTATTTT. Translating it yields CAWRRRKAGGPGDTQYF.